The 12 T cell receptor beta chains below all came from one sample that was sequenced in a study of shared clonotypes between healthy human individuals (dated by TCRdb to the early 2020s). CD8 naive samples were obtained by positive selection for CCR7 among CD45RO-negative cells, yielding a CD45RA+CCR7+ population from which TemRA cells were excluded. Receptors were amplified or captured by the immunoSEQ multiplex PCR assay. In TCRdb, the immuneACCESS table is reduced to in-frame sequences with V and J assigned. These tables do not hold every clone; where another copy was compared, an unresolved V gene accounts for under half, and the others remain unexplained. The table for this sample lists about 2.1 million clones; about 92% of them were counted only once. The leading ten clones occupy roughly 1.7% of the sample. Material: naive CD8+ T cells from PBMCs. The meaning of the sample's cell subset or site label: CD45RA+CCR7+. These receptors originate from a man aged 18-30 years in good health. Some clones in this sample may be carry-over from other donors' samples.

The chain links TRBV11-1 to TRBJ1-2; D gene uncertain. In germline, CDR1 is SGHAT, CDR2 FQDESV (reference sequence). Trimming took 5 bases from V and 0 from J, leaving 10 bases between them. CDR3 length: 14 amino acids. The CDR3 nucleotides read TGTGCCAGCAGCCCGGGGAGGCCTAACTATGGCTACACCTTC. Its protein product is CASSPGRPNYGYTF.

The chain combines TRBV27 with TRBJ1-2, with D hard to call. The V end lost 4 bases, the J end lost 8 bases, and 14 bases lay between the germline ends. CDR3 length equals 13 residues. Looked up from germline, CDR1 is MNHEY and CDR2 is SMNVEV (reference sequence). The CDR3 is CASSSYGLNGYTF. The CDR3 DNA follows: TGTGCCAGCAGTTCGTACGGACTTAACGGCTACACCTTC.

V is TRBV12-5 and J is TRBJ2-7, with 8 bases matching TRBD2. Per germline, CDR1 LGHNT and CDR2 FRNRAP. The CDR3 runs 17 residues. V shed 5 bases and J 1 base; nucleotides not matched to a gene: 13. The CDR3 coding sequence is TGTGCTAGTGGTCTACGCTCCGGGACTAGGTTTTCCTACGAGCAGTACTTC. It specifies CASGLRSGTRFSYEQYF.

CDR3 residues: CASSDGDYGGNIQYF. The CDR3 bases are TGTGCCAGCAGCGATGGGGACTATGGCGGAAACATTCAGTACTTC. The gene calls are TRBV7-8 and TRBJ2-4, with 7 bases aligning to TRBD2. Trimming at V came to 5 bases and at J to 6 bases, leaving 10 bases not matched to a gene. Germline V gene lookup returns CDR1 SGHVS and CDR2 FQNEAQ. CDR3 length: 15 residues.

The J gene is TRBJ2-7, the V gene TRBV7-6; D gene uncertain. V lost 5 bases, J lost 5 bases, and 10 bases lay in between. The CDR3 contains 12 residues. Germline V lookup: CDR1 SGHVS, CDR2 FNYEAQ. The CDR3 sequence is CASSGLMDEQYF. In nucleotides, the CDR3 is TGTGCCAGCAGCGGCCTAATGGACGAGCAGTACTTC.

The chain carries TRBV7-9 and TRBJ1-1; D is unclear. Trimming shortened V by 5 bases and J by 7 bases, and 8 bases separated the two germline ends. The length of the CDR3 is 11 residues. Per germline, CDR1 SEHNR and CDR2 FQNEAQ (reference sequence). CDR3 amino acids: CASSPGYEAFF. CDR3 in DNA: TGTGCCAGCAGCCCGGGCTATGAAGCTTTCTTT. The full variable domain, rest sourced from reference TRBV7-9 and TRBJ1-1, is DTGVSQNPRHKITKRGQNVTFRCDPISEHNRLYWYRQTLGQGPEFLTYFQNEAQLEKSRLLSDRFSAERPKGSFSTLEIQRTEQGDSAMYLCASSPGYEAFFGQGTRLTVV.

This chain connects TRBV7-9 to TRBJ2-7, with TRBD2 identical over 7 bases. CDR1 SEHNR and CDR2 FQNEAQ come from the germline V gene (reference sequence). The trim removed 5 bases at V and 2 bases at J, leaving 21 bases unmatched. The CDR3 sequence is 19 residues long. In nucleotides, the CDR3 is TGTGCCAGCAGCCCCGCTTCGGCTAGCGGAGCCAATCAACCCTACGAGCAGTACTTC. This sequence encodes CASSPASASGANQPYEQYF.

This chain joins TRBV21-1 and TRBJ2-1; the D call of TRBD2 is as the table states it, not checked on the DNA. TRBV21-1 is listed as a pseudogene. This CDR3 comprises 20 residues. The CDR3 coding sequence is TGTGCCAGCAGCAAAGAGGCCAGGGGTAGACTAGCGGGAGCCTACAATGAGCAGTTCTTC. It specifies CASSKEARGRLAGAYNEQFF.

This clone was seen just once. DNA for the CDR3: TGCGCCAGCAGCTTGGAGGGGACAGGGAATTTCTTC. Its protein is CASSLEGTGNFF. The genes are TRBV5-1 and TRBJ2-1, with TRBD1 matching 9 bases. After removal of 0 bases from V and 16 bases from J, the junction contained 5 bases not matched to a gene. This CDR3 comprises 12 residues. The V gene's germline CDR1 is SGHRS and CDR2 YFSETQ.

The rearrangement joins TRBV6-5 to TRBJ2-5; 11 bases match TRBD2. The ends lost 4 bases at V and 5 bases at J; junction bases unmatched: 6. Germline lookup yields CDR1 MNHEY and CDR2 SVGAGI. This CDR3 comprises 15 residues. The CDR3 coding sequence is TGTGCCAGCAGTTCCACTAGCGGGAGTGGGGAGACCCAGTACTTC. It yields the protein CASSSTSGSGETQYF.

The rearrangement joins TRBV5-4 to TRBJ2-3; 7 bases are a match to TRBD1. V dropped 0 bases and J dropped 1; count of bases not matched to a gene: 2. Germline CDR1 SGHNT, CDR2 YYREEE (reference sequence). This CDR3 has 15 amino acids. The CDR3 sequence is CASSLVGTGTDTQYF. CDR3 DNA: TGTGCCAGCAGCTTGGTTGGGACAGGCACAGATACGCAGTATTTT.

The chain links TRBV10-3 to TRBJ2-7; D may be TRBD1 or TRBD2 (5 bases each). The germline V gene has CDR1 ENHRY and CDR2 SYGVKD. The CDR3 totals 12 residues. The ends were cut back, 10 bases at V and 2 bases at J, with 12 bases in the middle. Here the CDR3 reads CATQRTTYEQYF. The CDR3 region has the DNA TGTGCCACCCAGCGGACAACCTACGAGCAGTACTTC.